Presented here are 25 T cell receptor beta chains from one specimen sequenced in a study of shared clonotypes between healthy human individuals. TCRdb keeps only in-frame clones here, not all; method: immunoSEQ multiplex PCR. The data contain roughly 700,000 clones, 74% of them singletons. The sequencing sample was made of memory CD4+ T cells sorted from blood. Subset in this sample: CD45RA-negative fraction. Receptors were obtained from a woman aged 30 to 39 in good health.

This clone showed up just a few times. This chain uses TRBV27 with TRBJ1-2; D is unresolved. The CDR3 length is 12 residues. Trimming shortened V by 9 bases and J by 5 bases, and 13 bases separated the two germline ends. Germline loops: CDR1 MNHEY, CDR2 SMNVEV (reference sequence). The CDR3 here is CARDSLGYGYTF. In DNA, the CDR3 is TGTGCCAGGGATTCGTTAGGGTATGGCTACACCTTC.

The chain's CDR3 is CASSELTGRATEAFF. For the CDR3, the DNA is TGTGCCAGCAGTGAATTGACAGGGAGGGCCACTGAAGCTTTCTTT. The gene calls are TRBV25-1 and TRBJ1-1, with 7 bases identical to TRBD1. The V segment lost 1 base and the J segment 4 bases; nucleotides outside the gene matches: 6. The germline V gene has CDR1 MGHDK and CDR2 SYGVNS. The CDR3 has 15 residues. Full variable domain (rest looked up from reference TRBV25-1 and TRBJ1-1): EADIYQTPRYLVIGTGKKITLECSQTMGHDKMYWYQQDPGMELHLIHYSYGVNSTEKGDLSSESTVSRIRTEHFPLTLESARPSHTSQYLCASSELTGRATEAFFGQGTRLTVV.

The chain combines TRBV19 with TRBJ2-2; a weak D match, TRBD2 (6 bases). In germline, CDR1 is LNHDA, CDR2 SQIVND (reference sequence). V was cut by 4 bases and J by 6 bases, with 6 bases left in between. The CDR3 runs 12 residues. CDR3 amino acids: CASSTGAGELFF. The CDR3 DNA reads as TGTGCCAGTAGTACGGGAGCCGGGGAGCTGTTTTTT.

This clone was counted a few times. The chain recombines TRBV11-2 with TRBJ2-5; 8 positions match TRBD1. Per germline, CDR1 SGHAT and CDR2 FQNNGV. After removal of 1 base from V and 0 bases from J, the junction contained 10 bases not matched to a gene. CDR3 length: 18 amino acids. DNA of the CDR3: TGTGCCAGCAGCTTAGGAGTGTTGGCAGGGGGCCACCAAGAGACCCAGTACTTC. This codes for CASSLGVLAGGHQETQYF.

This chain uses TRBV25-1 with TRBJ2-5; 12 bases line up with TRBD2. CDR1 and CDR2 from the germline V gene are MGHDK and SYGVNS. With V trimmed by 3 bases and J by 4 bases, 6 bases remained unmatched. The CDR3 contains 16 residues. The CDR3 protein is CASSDPSGRGGETQYF. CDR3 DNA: TGTGCCAGCAGTGATCCTAGCGGGAGGGGTGGAGAGACCCAGTACTTC. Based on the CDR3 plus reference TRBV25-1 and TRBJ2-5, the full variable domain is EADIYQTPRYLVIGTGKKITLECSQTMGHDKMYWYQQDPGMELHLIHYSYGVNSTEKGDLSSESTVSRIRTEHFPLTLESARPSHTSQYLCASSDPSGRGGETQYFGPGTRLLVL.

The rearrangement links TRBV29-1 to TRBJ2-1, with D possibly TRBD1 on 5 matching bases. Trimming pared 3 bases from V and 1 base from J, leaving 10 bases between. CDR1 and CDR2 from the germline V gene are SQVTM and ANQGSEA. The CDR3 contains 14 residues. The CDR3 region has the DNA TGCAGCGTTGATGGGGCCCCGTCCTACAATGAGCAGTTCTTC. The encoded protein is CSVDGAPSYNEQFF.

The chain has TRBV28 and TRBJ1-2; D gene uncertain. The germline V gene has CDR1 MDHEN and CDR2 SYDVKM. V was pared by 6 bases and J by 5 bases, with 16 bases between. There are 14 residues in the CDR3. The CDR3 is CASSRAVGGYGYTF. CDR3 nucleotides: TGTGCCAGCAGCCGGGCCGTCGGAGGATATGGCTACACCTTC.

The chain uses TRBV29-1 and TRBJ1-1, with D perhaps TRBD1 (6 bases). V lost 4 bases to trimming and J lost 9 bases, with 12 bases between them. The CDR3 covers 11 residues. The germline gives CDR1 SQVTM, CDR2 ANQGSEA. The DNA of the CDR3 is TGCAGCGTTGCCGGGGGCGGAAAAGCTTTCTTT. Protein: CSVAGGGKAFF.

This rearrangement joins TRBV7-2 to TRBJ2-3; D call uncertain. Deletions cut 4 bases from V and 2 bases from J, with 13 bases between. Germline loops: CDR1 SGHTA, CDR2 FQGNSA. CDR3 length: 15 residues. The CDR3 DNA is TGTGCCAGCAGCTCGAACGCCCTTACCACAGATACGCAGTATTTT. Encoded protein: CASSSNALTTDTQYF. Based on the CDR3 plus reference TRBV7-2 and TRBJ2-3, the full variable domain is GAGVSQSPSNKVTEKGKDVELRCDPISGHTALYWYRQSLGQGLEFLIYFQGNSAPDKSGLPSDRFSAERTGGSVSTLTIQRTQQEDSAVYLCASSSNALTTDTQYFGPGTRLTVL.

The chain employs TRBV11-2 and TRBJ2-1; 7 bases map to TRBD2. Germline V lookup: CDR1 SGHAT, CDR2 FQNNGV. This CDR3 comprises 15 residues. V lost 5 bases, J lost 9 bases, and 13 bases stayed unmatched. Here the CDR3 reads CASSAWTSRGSEQFF. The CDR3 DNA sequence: TGTGCCAGCAGCGCATGGACTAGTCGCGGGAGTGAGCAGTTCTTC.

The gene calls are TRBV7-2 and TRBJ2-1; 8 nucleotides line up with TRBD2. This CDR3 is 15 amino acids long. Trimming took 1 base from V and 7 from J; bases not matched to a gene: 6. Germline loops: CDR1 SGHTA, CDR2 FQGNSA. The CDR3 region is CASSLEAGVQNEQFF. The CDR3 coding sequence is TGTGCCAGCAGCTTAGAAGCGGGAGTTCAGAATGAGCAGTTCTTC.

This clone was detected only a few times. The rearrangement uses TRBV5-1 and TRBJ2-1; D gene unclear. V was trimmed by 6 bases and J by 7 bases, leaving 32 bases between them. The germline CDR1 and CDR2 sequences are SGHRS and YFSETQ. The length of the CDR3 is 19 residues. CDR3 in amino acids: CASTPWGTLLPPLQNEQFF. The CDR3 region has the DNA TGCGCCAGCACCCCCTGGGGAACTCTGCTCCCCCCTTTACAAAATGAGCAGTTCTTC.

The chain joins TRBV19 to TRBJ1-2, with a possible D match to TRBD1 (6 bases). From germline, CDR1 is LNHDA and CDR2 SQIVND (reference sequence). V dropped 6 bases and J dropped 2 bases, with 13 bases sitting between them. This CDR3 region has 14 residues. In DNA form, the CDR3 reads TGTGCCAGTAGAGATGAGGGGGGGAACTATGGCTACACCTTC. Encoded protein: CASRDEGGNYGYTF.

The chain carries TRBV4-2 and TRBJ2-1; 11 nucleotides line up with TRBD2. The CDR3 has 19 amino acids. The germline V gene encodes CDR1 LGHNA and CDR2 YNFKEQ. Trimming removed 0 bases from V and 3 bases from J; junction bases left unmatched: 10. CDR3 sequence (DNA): TGTGCCAGCAGCCAAGATCCCGGACTAGCGGGTTACAACTACAATGAGCAGTTCTTC. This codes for CASSQDPGLAGYNYNEQFF.

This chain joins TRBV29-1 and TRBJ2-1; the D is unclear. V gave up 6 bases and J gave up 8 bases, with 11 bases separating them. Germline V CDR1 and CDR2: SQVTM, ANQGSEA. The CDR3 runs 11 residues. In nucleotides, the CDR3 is TGCAGCGTGGGGTGGTGGGATGAGCAGTTCTTC. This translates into CSVGWWDEQFF.

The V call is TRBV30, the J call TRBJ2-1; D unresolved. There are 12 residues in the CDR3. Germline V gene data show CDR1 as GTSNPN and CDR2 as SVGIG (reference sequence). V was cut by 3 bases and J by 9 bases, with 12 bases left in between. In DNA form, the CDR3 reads TGTGCCTGGAGGATCTTTGGCGCTGAGCAGTTCTTC. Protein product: CAWRIFGAEQFF.

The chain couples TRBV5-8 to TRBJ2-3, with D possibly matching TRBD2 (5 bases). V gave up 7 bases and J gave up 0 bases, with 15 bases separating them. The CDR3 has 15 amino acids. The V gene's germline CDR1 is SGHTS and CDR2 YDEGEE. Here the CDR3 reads CASQQKRGSTDTQYF. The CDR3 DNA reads TGTGCCAGCCAGCAGAAGCGAGGGAGCACAGATACGCAGTATTTT. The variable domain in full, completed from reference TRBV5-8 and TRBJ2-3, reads EAGVTQSPTHLIKTRGQQATLRCSPISGHTSVYWYQQALGLGLQFLLWYDEGEERNRGNFPPRFSGRQFPNYSSELNVNALELEDSALYLCASQQKRGSTDTQYFGPGTRLTVL.

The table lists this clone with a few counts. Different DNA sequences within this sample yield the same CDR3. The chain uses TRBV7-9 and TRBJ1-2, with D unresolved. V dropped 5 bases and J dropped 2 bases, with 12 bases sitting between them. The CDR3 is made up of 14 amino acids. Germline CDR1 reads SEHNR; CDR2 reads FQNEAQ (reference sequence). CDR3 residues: CASSPITGNYGYTF. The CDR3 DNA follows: TGTGCCAGCAGCCCCATCACGGGGAACTATGGCTACACCTTC.

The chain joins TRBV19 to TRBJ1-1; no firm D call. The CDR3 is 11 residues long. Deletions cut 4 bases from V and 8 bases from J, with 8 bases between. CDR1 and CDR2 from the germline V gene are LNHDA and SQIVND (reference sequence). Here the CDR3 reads CASSSRIEAFF. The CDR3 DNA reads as TGTGCCAGTAGTAGCAGAATAGAAGCTTTCTTT.

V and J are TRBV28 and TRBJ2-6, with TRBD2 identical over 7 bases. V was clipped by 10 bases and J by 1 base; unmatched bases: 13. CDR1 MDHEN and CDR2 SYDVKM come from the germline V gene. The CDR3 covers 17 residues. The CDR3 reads CATLRGGDVSGANVLTF. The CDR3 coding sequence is TGTGCCACCCTACGTGGGGGGGACGTATCTGGGGCCAACGTCCTGACTTTC. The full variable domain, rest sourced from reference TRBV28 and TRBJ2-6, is DVKVTQSSRYLVKRTGEKVFLECVQDMDHENMFWYRQDPGLGLRLIYFSYDVKMKEKGDIPEGYSVSREKKERFSLILESASTNQTSMYLCATLRGGDVSGANVLTFGAGSRLTVL.

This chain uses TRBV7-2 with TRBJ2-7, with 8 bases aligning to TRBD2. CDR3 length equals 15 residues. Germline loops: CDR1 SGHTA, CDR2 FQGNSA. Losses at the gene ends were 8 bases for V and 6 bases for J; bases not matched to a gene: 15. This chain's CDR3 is CASLGLRQRESEQYF. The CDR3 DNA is TGTGCCAGCCTGGGTCTGAGGCAGCGGGAGAGCGAGCAGTACTTC. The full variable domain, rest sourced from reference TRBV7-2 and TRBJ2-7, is GAGVSQSPSNKVTEKGKDVELRCDPISGHTALYWYRQSLGQGLEFLIYFQGNSAPDKSGLPSDRFSAERTGGSVSTLTIQRTQQEDSAVYLCASLGLRQRESEQYFGPGTRLTVT.

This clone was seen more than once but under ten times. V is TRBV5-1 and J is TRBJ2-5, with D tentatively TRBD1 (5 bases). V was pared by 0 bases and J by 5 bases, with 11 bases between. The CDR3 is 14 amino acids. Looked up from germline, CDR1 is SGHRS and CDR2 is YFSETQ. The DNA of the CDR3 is TGCGCCAGCAGCTTGGGACATGGGGCGGAGACCCAGTACTTC. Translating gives CASSLGHGAETQYF.

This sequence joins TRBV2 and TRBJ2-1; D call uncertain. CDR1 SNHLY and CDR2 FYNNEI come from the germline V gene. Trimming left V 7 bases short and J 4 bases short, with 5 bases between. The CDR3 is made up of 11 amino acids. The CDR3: CASIQYNEQFF. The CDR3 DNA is TGTGCCAGCATCCAGTACAATGAGCAGTTCTTC.

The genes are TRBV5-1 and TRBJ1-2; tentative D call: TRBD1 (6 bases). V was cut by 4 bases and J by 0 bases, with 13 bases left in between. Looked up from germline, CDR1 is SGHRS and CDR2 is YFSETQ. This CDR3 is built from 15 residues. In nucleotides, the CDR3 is TGCGCCAGCAGCATAACGACAGGATCTAACTATGGCTACACCTTC. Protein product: CASSITTGSNYGYTF. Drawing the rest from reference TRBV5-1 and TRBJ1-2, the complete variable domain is KAGVTQTPRYLIKTRGQQVTLSCSPISGHRSVSWYQQTPGQGLQFLFEYFSETQRNKGNFPGRFSGRQFSNSRSEMNVSTLELGDSALYLCASSITTGSNYGYTFGSGTRLTVV.

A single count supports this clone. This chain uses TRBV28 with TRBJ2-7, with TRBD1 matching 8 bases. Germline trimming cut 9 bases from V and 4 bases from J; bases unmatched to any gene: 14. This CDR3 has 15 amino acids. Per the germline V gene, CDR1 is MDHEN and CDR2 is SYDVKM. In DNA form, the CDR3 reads TGTGCCAGTGGGCCCAGGGGGCGAAGGGAATACGAGCAGTACTTC. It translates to CASGPRGRREYEQYF.